Reported below is one T cell receptor beta chain. Study processing details: Reference gene primer amplification in the assay estimated nucleated cell counts. The assay was immunoSEQ multiplex PCR, and TCRdb's table has in-frame clones only and misses some. For V, J and clone size, that table is used; D and trimming come from the DNA. The sample has about 500,000 clones, about 90% seen once. Germline CDR1 reads MNHEY; CDR2 reads SMNVEV (reference sequence). The CDR3 sequence is 13 residues long. V was clipped by 6 bases and J by 3 bases, with 11 bases between them. Donors of Cohort 3 who recovered were those that had two negative PCRs, clearance, or symptom resolution. This sample is part of a study of blood T cell repertoires in COVID-19.

The sample taken for sequencing was PBMCs or T cells enriched from blood (not recorded which). The receptor comes from a woman younger than 35 who had recovered from COVID-19. The chain couples TRBV27 to TRBJ2-5, with D tentatively TRBD2 (6 bases). CDR3 residues: CASSNPGEETQYF. The CDR3 DNA reads as TGTGCCAGCAGCAACCCGGGAGAAGAGACCCAGTACTTC.